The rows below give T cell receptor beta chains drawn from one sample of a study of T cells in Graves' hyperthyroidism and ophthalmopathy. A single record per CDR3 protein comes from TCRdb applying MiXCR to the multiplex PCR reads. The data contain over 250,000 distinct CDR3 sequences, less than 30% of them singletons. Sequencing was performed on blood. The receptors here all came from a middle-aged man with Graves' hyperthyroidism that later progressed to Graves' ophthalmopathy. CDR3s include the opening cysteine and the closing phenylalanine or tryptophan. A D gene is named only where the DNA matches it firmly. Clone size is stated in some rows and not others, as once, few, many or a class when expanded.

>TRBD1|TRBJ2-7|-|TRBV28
TGTGCCAGCAGGATTGACAGGGGCCACGAGCAGTACTTC
CASRIDRGHEQYF
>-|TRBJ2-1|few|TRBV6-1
TGTGCCAGCAGTGAAGACGGATATAGCGGAGCCTACAATGAGCAGTTCTTC
CASSEDGYSGAYNEQFF
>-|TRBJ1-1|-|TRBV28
TGTGCCAGCCCCGGTGGAGGGGATAACACTGAAGCTTTCTTT
CASPGGGDNTEAFF
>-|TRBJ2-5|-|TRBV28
TGTGCCAGCAGTTCGGTAGCAGGAGGGGAGGAGACCCAGTACTTC
CASSSVAGGEETQYF
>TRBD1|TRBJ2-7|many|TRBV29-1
TGCAGCGCCAAGGGGGCAGGGGGTGAGCAGTACTTC
CSAKGAGGEQYF
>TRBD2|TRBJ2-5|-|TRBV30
TGTGCCTGGAGGGTACGACTAGCGGGCCAGACCCAGTACTTC
CAWRVRLAGQTQYF
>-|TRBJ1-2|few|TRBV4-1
TGCGCCAGCAGCCCCTCTAGGTTTCGGGGCAACTATGGCTACACCTTC
CASSPSRFRGNYGYTF
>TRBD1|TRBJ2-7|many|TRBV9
TGTGCCAGCAGCCTCGGGACAGGGCGGACCTACTACGAGCAGTACTTC
CASSLGTGRTYYEQYF
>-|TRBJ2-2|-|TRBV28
TGTGCCAGCAGTTTAGAGGGACGAGGGGAGCGGACCGGGGAGCTGTTTTTT
CASSLEGRGERTGELFF
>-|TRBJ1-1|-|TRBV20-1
TGCAGTGCTAGAGATGTGGGGGGTGAAACTGAAGCTTTCTTT
CSARDVGGETEAFF
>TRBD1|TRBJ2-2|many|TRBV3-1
TGTGCCAGCAGCGAACAGGGGGCCGGAGCCGGGGAGCTGTTTTTT
CASSEQGAGAGELFF
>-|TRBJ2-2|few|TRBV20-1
TGCAGTGCAAAGGGGGGCGCGAACACCGGGGAGCTGTTTTTT
CSAKGGANTGELFF
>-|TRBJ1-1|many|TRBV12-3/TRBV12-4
TGTGCCAGCAGTTTACAGGCGCAGGGTTGGACTGAAGCTTTCTTT
CASSLQAQGWTEAFF